These T cell receptor beta chains were read from a single sample in a study of T cell changes during pregnancy in multiple sclerosis. The method was immunoSEQ multiplex PCR; TCRdb's version includes in-frame clones alone and lacks a portion of them. The table shows 90,000 to 120,000 clones, with just under 95% occurring only once. Specimen: peripheral blood, collected in the third trimester of pregnancy. These receptors were obtained from a female donor in good health, enrolled as a control in a pregnancy study. CDR3s include the opening cysteine and the closing phenylalanine or tryptophan. The D gene is left open where the match is weak. Only some rows state a clone size, as once, few, many or a class for expanded clones.

CDR3 DNA: TGTGCCAGCAGCTTGGCCGGCCGGCGGATTGATAATTCACCCCTCCACTTT
CDR3 protein: CASSLAGRRIDNSPLHF
J gene: TRBJ1-6
clone size: once
D gene: -
V gene: TRBV5-6
CDR3 length: 17

CDR3 DNA: TGTGCCAGCAGCTTCGGACAGGGGATCGCTTTCTTT
CDR3 protein: CASSFGQGIAFF
J gene: TRBJ1-1
clone size: -
D gene: TRBD1
V gene: TRBV7-2
CDR3 length: 12

CDR3 DNA: TGTGCCAGCTCACCCCGGGACAAGAACACCGGGGAGCTGTTTTTT
CDR3 protein: CASSPRDKNTGELFF
J gene: TRBJ2-2
clone size: -
D gene: -
V gene: TRBV18
CDR3 length: 15

CDR3 DNA: TGCGCCAGCAGCTTAACAGGTGACTTCTATGGCTACACCTTC
CDR3 protein: CASSLTGDFYGYTF
J gene: TRBJ1-2
clone size: -
D gene: -
V gene: TRBV5-1
CDR3 length: 14

CDR3 DNA: TGTGCCAGCAGCGAGAAAAATCAGGGATTAGAGACCCAGTACTTC
CDR3 protein: CASSEKNQGLETQYF
J gene: TRBJ2-5
clone size: -
D gene: -
V gene: TRBV2
CDR3 length: 15

CDR3 DNA: TGTGCCAGCAGCTTAACTGGGGGCAGATACTACAATCAGCCCCAGCATTTT
CDR3 protein: CASSLTGGRYYNQPQHF
J gene: TRBJ1-5
clone size: -
D gene: -
V gene: TRBV7-2
CDR3 length: 17

CDR3 DNA: TGTGCCAGCAGTGAACAGGGATCGCCCGGAGGCGGCTACACCTTC
CDR3 protein: CASSEQGSPGGGYTF
J gene: TRBJ1-2
clone size: -
D gene: -
V gene: TRBV6-4
CDR3 length: 15

CDR3 DNA: TGTGCCAGTAGTATGGGGCAGAACACTGAAGCTTTCTTT
CDR3 protein: CASSMGQNTEAFF
J gene: TRBJ1-1
clone size: -
D gene: -
V gene: TRBV19
CDR3 length: 13

CDR3 DNA: TGTGCCAGCAGCGCCCCCCCGACCTGGGAGGGGGATACGCAGTATTTT
CDR3 protein: CASSAPPTWEGDTQYF
J gene: TRBJ2-3
clone size: once
D gene: TRBD2
V gene: TRBV9
CDR3 length: 16

CDR3 DNA: TGTGCCAGCAGCTTAAGCCTGAACACTGAAGCTTTCTTT
CDR3 protein: CASSLSLNTEAFF
J gene: TRBJ1-1
clone size: -
D gene: -
V gene: TRBV11-2
CDR3 length: 13

CDR3 DNA: TGTGCCAGCAGTCCGCGACAGGGGCCCGGGGAGCTGTTTTTT
CDR3 protein: CASSPRQGPGELFF
J gene: TRBJ2-2
clone size: -
D gene: TRBD1
V gene: TRBV6-5
CDR3 length: 14

CDR3 DNA: TGTGCCAGCAGCCTCAGGACAGGGGGCGGTTCACCCCTCCACTTT
CDR3 protein: CASSLRTGGGSPLHF
J gene: TRBJ1-6
clone size: -
D gene: TRBD1
V gene: TRBV7-2
CDR3 length: 15

CDR3 DNA: TGTGCCAGCAGGAGGACAGGGGGCACTCGGACCTACGAGCAGTACTTC
CDR3 protein: CASRRTGGTRTYEQYF
J gene: TRBJ2-7
clone size: -
D gene: TRBD1
V gene: TRBV27
CDR3 length: 16

CDR3 DNA: TGTGCCAGCGCAACGGGACAGGGTGTCTATGGCTACACCTTC
CDR3 protein: CASATGQGVYGYTF
J gene: TRBJ1-2
clone size: -
D gene: TRBD1
V gene: TRBV2
CDR3 length: 14

CDR3 DNA: TGTGCCAGCAGCCACGAAGATGGGGGGGGGAGACCCCAGTACTTC
CDR3 protein: CASSHEDGGGRPQYF
J gene: TRBJ2-5
clone size: -
D gene: TRBD2
V gene: TRBV4-2
CDR3 length: 15

CDR3 DNA: TGTGCCAGCAGCCAAGATCTAGGAAATGGCTACACCTTC
CDR3 protein: CASSQDLGNGYTF
J gene: TRBJ1-2
clone size: -
D gene: -
V gene: TRBV4-2
CDR3 length: 13

CDR3 DNA: TGTGCCAGCTCACCCCGGACAGGGCAAGCTTACGAGCAGTACTTC
CDR3 protein: CASSPRTGQAYEQYF
J gene: TRBJ2-7
clone size: -
D gene: TRBD1
V gene: TRBV18
CDR3 length: 15

CDR3 DNA: TGTGCCAGCAGTGCAGGGGCGCCACAGCCCCAGCATTTT
CDR3 protein: CASSAGAPQPQHF
J gene: TRBJ1-5
clone size: -
D gene: -
V gene: TRBV25-1
CDR3 length: 13

CDR3 DNA: TGTGCCAGCAGCGACCGGGACAGAAGAAACACTGAAGCTTTCTTT
CDR3 protein: CASSDRDRRNTEAFF
J gene: TRBJ1-1
clone size: -
D gene: TRBD1
V gene: TRBV7-9
CDR3 length: 15

CDR3 DNA: TGTGCCAGCAGCTTGGTGGCCACCCCCACCGGGGAGCTGTTTTTT
CDR3 protein: CASSLVATPTGELFF
J gene: TRBJ2-2
clone size: -
D gene: -
V gene: TRBV5-5
CDR3 length: 15

CDR3 DNA: TGTGCCAGCAGAAACTCACCGGGGGAAGATACGCAGTATTTT
CDR3 protein: CASRNSPGEDTQYF
J gene: TRBJ2-3
clone size: -
D gene: -
V gene: TRBV6-5
CDR3 length: 14

CDR3 DNA: TGTGCCAGCAGTGATACCGCAACAGGGGATAATGAAAAACTGTTTTTT
CDR3 protein: CASSDTATGDNEKLFF
J gene: TRBJ1-4
clone size: -
D gene: TRBD1
V gene: TRBV6-1
CDR3 length: 16

CDR3 DNA: TGTGCCAGTCGAACATCAGGAAACACTGAAGCTTTCTTT
CDR3 protein: CASRTSGNTEAFF
J gene: TRBJ1-1
clone size: -
D gene: -
V gene: TRBV19
CDR3 length: 13

CDR3 DNA: TGTGCCAGCAGTTACTCGGGACAGGGGGGATACGAGCAGTACTTC
CDR3 protein: CASSYSGQGGYEQYF
J gene: TRBJ2-7
clone size: -
D gene: TRBD1
V gene: TRBV6-5
CDR3 length: 15

CDR3 DNA: TGCAGCGTTGAAGACAGAAATTTCTCCTACGAGCAGTACTTC
CDR3 protein: CSVEDRNFSYEQYF
J gene: TRBJ2-7
clone size: -
D gene: -
V gene: TRBV29-1
CDR3 length: 14

CDR3 DNA: TGTGCCAGCAGCCAATCTATTCGGGACAGTGCTGAAGCTTTCTTT
CDR3 protein: CASSQSIRDSAEAFF
J gene: TRBJ1-1
clone size: -
D gene: TRBD1
V gene: TRBV14
CDR3 length: 15

CDR3 DNA: TGCGCCAGCAGCAGGGGGGGGCAGCAAGTTAATTCACCCCTCCACTTT
CDR3 protein: CASSRGGQQVNSPLHF
J gene: TRBJ1-6
clone size: -
D gene: -
V gene: TRBV5-1
CDR3 length: 16

CDR3 DNA: TGTGCCTGGAGTCGAACAGGGGGCACTGAAGCTTTCTTT
CDR3 protein: CAWSRTGGTEAFF
J gene: TRBJ1-1
clone size: -
D gene: TRBD1
V gene: TRBV30
CDR3 length: 13

CDR3 DNA: TGTGCCAGCAGTACCCCAGGGGGGAAGGACACTGAAGCTTTCTTT
CDR3 protein: CASSTPGGKDTEAFF
J gene: TRBJ1-1
clone size: once
D gene: TRBD1
V gene: TRBV6-5
CDR3 length: 15

CDR3 DNA: TGTGCCATCAAGGAGGGCGACAGCACAGATACGCAGTATTTT
CDR3 protein: CAIKEGDSTDTQYF
J gene: TRBJ2-3
clone size: -
D gene: -
V gene: TRBV10-3
CDR3 length: 14

CDR3 DNA: TGTGCCAGCAGTGGCCCCTCGGGGAGCGGGGGGGCCGTAGATACGCAGTATTTT
CDR3 protein: CASSGPSGSGGAVDTQYF
J gene: TRBJ2-3
clone size: -
D gene: TRBD2
V gene: TRBV6-4
CDR3 length: 18

CDR3 DNA: TGTGCCAGCAGCTTGTCCGGGACAGGGGAGCGTTTGGCCTACGAGCAGTACTTC
CDR3 protein: CASSLSGTGERLAYEQYF
J gene: TRBJ2-7
clone size: -
D gene: TRBD1
V gene: TRBV9
CDR3 length: 18